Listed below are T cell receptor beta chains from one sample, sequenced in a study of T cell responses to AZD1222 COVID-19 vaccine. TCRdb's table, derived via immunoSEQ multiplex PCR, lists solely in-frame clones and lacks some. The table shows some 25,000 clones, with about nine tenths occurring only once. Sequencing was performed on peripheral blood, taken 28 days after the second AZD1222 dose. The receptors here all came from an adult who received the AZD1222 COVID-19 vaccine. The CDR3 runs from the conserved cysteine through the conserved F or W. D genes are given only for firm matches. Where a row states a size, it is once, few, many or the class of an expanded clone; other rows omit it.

CDR3aa: CASRPDGNNEQFF
CDR3nt: TGTGCCAGCAGGCCGGACGGAAACAATGAGCAGTTCTTC
d_gene: NA
abundance: NA
v_gene: TRBV2
j_gene: TRBJ2-1

CDR3aa: CASSYTGLVGYTF
CDR3nt: TGTGCCAGCAGCTACACAGGGTTAGTCGGCTACACCTTC
d_gene: NA
abundance: once
v_gene: TRBV6-5
j_gene: TRBJ1-2

CDR3aa: CASRTDSFSNQPQHF
CDR3nt: TGTGCCAGCAGAACGGACAGCTTTAGCAATCAGCCCCAGCATTTT
d_gene: NA
abundance: NA
v_gene: TRBV6-5
j_gene: TRBJ1-5

CDR3aa: CASSDQAPQGNIQYF
CDR3nt: TGCGCCAGCAGTGATCAGGCCCCACAGGGGAACATTCAGTACTTC
d_gene: TRBD1
abundance: NA
v_gene: TRBV10-1
j_gene: TRBJ2-4

CDR3aa: CASNTEGVPWETQYF
CDR3nt: TGTGCCAGCAACACAGAGGGAGTCCCCTGGGAGACCCAGTACTTC
d_gene: NA
abundance: NA
v_gene: TRBV9
j_gene: TRBJ2-5

CDR3aa: CATSRDLGSYYGYTF
CDR3nt: TGTGCCACCAGCAGAGATCTGGGCAGTTATTATGGCTACACCTTC
d_gene: NA
abundance: NA
v_gene: TRBV15
j_gene: TRBJ1-2

CDR3aa: CASSLSSGKQPQHF
CDR3nt: TGTGCCAGCAGTTTATCATCGGGGAAGCAGCCCCAGCATTTT
d_gene: NA
abundance: once
v_gene: TRBV27
j_gene: TRBJ1-5

CDR3aa: CASSPRGAYEQYF
CDR3nt: TGTGCCAGCAGCCCTAGGGGTGCCTACGAGCAGTACTTC
d_gene: NA
abundance: NA
v_gene: TRBV7-2
j_gene: TRBJ2-7

CDR3aa: CASSLRLTENIYGYTF
CDR3nt: TGTGCCAGCAGTTTAAGGCTGACAGAGAACATCTATGGCTACACCTTC
d_gene: NA
abundance: once
v_gene: TRBV28
j_gene: TRBJ1-2

CDR3aa: CASSIGTSVTEAFF
CDR3nt: TGTGCCAGTAGTATCGGGACCTCAGTCACTGAAGCTTTCTTT
d_gene: NA
abundance: NA
v_gene: TRBV19
j_gene: TRBJ1-1

CDR3aa: CASSQDRPRQYF
CDR3nt: TGTGCCAGCAGTCAAGACAGACCTAGGCAGTACTTC
d_gene: NA
abundance: NA
v_gene: TRBV6-2/TRBV6-3
j_gene: TRBJ2-7

CDR3aa: CASSPGQATNEKLFF
CDR3nt: TGTGCCAGCAGTCCAGGACAGGCAACTAATGAAAAACTGTTTTTT
d_gene: TRBD1
abundance: once
v_gene: TRBV2
j_gene: TRBJ1-4

CDR3aa: CASSLSGTSNEKLFF
CDR3nt: TGTGCCAGCAGCCTATCCGGGACTAGTAATGAAAAACTGTTTTTT
d_gene: NA
abundance: NA
v_gene: TRBV7-2
j_gene: TRBJ1-4

CDR3aa: CASSVGPLETGELFF
CDR3nt: TGTGCCAGCAGTGTCGGGCCCCTAGAGACCGGGGAGCTGTTTTTT
d_gene: NA
abundance: NA
v_gene: TRBV2
j_gene: TRBJ2-2

CDR3aa: CASSLGTSGGAETQYF
CDR3nt: TGTGCCAGCAGCTTGGGGACTAGCGGGGGGGCAGAGACCCAGTACTTC
d_gene: TRBD2
abundance: NA
v_gene: TRBV7-2
j_gene: TRBJ2-5

CDR3aa: CASSPIGVSSYEQYF
CDR3nt: TGTGCCAGCAGCCCAATCGGGGTAAGCTCCTACGAGCAGTACTTC
d_gene: NA
abundance: NA
v_gene: TRBV5-6
j_gene: TRBJ2-7